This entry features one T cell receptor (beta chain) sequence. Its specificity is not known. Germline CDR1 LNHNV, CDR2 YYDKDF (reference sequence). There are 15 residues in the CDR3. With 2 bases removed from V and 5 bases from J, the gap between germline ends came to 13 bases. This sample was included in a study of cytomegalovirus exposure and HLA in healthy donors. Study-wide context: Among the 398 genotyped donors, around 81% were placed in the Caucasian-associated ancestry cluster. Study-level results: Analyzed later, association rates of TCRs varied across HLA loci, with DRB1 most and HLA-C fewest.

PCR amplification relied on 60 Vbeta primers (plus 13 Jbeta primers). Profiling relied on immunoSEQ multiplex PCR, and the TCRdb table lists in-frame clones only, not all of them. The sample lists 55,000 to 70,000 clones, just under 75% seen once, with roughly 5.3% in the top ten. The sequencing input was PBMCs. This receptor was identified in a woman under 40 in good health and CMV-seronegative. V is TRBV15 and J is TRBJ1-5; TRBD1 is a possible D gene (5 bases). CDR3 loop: CATSRKQVPHQPQHF. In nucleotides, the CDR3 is TGTGCCACCAGCAGAAAACAGGTACCCCATCAGCCCCAGCATTTT.